A selection of T cell receptor beta chains follows, all from one sample in a study of CD8+CD57+ T cells in acquired aplastic anemia. Using its own MiXCR run on the reads, TCRdb lists one record per CDR3 protein. The table has roughly 240,000 distinct CDR3 sequences, around 43% seen once. Sequenced sample: sorted CD4+, CD8+, or CD8+CD57+ T cells (not recorded which) from PBMCs. The receptors derive from a human donor with aplastic anemia. CDR3s include the opening cysteine and the closing phenylalanine or tryptophan. A D gene is named only where the DNA matches it firmly. Clone sizes are given selectively: once, few, many, or a class where the clone is expanded.

clone_size | d_call | j_call | v_call | cdr3_aa
. | . | TRBJ1-1 | TRBV4-3 | CASSQDSKVYMNTEAFF
many | . | TRBJ1-2 | TRBV7-9 | CASSKESGPLNGYTF
many | . | TRBJ2-1 | TRBV5-1 | CASSDAGTEPYNEQFF
many | . | TRBJ2-7 | TRBV5-1 | CASSSDGYEQYF
many | . | TRBJ1-6 | TRBV10-2 | CASSEFRDNSPLHF
. | TRBD2 | TRBJ2-3 | TRBV6-2/TRBV6-3 | CASSYGSGGRGTDTRYF
. | . | TRBJ2-3 | TRBV6-6 | CASSYADRSTDTQYF
. | . | TRBJ2-3 | TRBV7-2 | CASSERGGGSESTDTQYF
many | . | TRBJ1-2 | TRBV19 | CASRDYGYTF
many | . | TRBJ1-6 | TRBV27 | CASTGEDNSPLHF
. | . | TRBJ2-1 | TRBV30 | CAWSVTLSEQFF
many | TRBD2 | TRBJ2-7 | TRBV7-9 | CASSLSTSAYEQYF
few | TRBD2 | TRBJ2-1 | TRBV6-2/TRBV6-3 | CASSPTSGGLGGEQFF
many | TRBD2 | TRBJ2-1 | TRBV7-3 | CASSLTWAGVNNEQFF
many | . | TRBJ1-1 | TRBV29-1 | CSGTANTEAFF
once | . | TRBJ2-1 | TRBV19 | CASGGLPLQFHNEQFF
. | . | TRBJ1-1 | TRBV7-3 | CARDTQELNTEAFF
many | . | TRBJ2-7 | TRBV19 | CASKSFGNEQYF
. | . | TRBJ1-2 | TRBV2 | CASRAQGGSNYGYTF
. | . | TRBJ2-5 | TRBV5-6 | CASSLFQETQYF
. | TRBD2 | TRBJ2-1 | TRBV27 | CATTRGSGRRDEQFF
many | . | TRBJ1-1 | TRBV7-9 | CASSLAGQGPNTEAFF
. | TRBD2 | TRBJ2-2 | TRBV20-1 | CSASSGGAGELFF
. | . | TRBJ1-2 | TRBV20-1 | CSATPRVRGYTF
many | TRBD1 | TRBJ1-5 | TRBV19 | CASRSTGEGQPQHF
many | TRBD1 | TRBJ2-1 | TRBV2 | CASSDGTGRNNEQFF
. | . | TRBJ1-3 | TRBV10-3 | CAISEGGNTIYF
. | TRBD1 | TRBJ2-2 | TRBV27 | CASSSGQGRNTGELFF
. | TRBD1 | TRBJ2-5 | TRBV10-3 | CAISESFWGKGAGERETQYF
many | . | TRBJ1-5 | TRBV5-6 | CASSLAAGDQPQHF
. | . | TRBJ1-6 | TRBV10-3 | CAISEYEGLSLHF
. | . | TRBJ1-1 | TRBV10-3 | CAISPRGRHTEAFF
many | . | TRBJ2-7 | TRBV6-5 | CASSWGNEQYF
many | . | TRBJ1-1 | TRBV19 | CASSIKNMNTEAFF
many | TRBD1 | TRBJ2-7 | TRBV19 | CASSMAGGNEQYF
. | . | TRBJ2-7 | TRBV12-3/TRBV12-4 | CASSHRDEQYF
. | . | TRBJ2-1 | TRBV24-1 | CATSDRGRYDNEQFF
. | . | TRBJ1-1 | TRBV7-3 | CASSPPKGTEAFF
many | . | TRBJ2-3 | TRBV14 | CASSVGVDTQYF
. | TRBD1 | TRBJ1-3 | TRBV10-3 | CAISETGAGNTIYF